One and the same sample provided the 6 T cell receptor beta chains below, sequenced in a study of cytomegalovirus exposure and HLA in healthy donors. The PCR ran on 60 Vbeta and 13 Jbeta primers. Profiled with immunoSEQ multiplex PCR; TCRdb holds only in-frame clones, not every one. The sample holds tens of thousands of clones. Specimen: PBMCs. The receptors were sampled from a man aged 45-65 years in good health and CMV-seronegative.

This chain uses TRBV7-2 with TRBJ2-3; TRBD1 matches at 8 bases. V lost 5 bases, J lost 0 bases, and 7 bases stayed unmatched. The CDR3 extends over 16 amino acids. Germline CDR1 is SGHTA and CDR2 is FQGNSA. In DNA, the CDR3 is TGTGCCAGCAGCCCGCGGACAGGGCTCAGCACAGATACGCAGTATTTT. Translation gives CASSPRTGLSTDTQYF.

The gene calls are TRBV28 and TRBJ2-7; perhaps TRBD1 as D (7 bases). Trimming cost V 7 bases and J 7 bases, with 20 bases left between them. Germline CDR1 MDHEN, CDR2 SYDVKM. The CDR3 covers 14 residues. CDR3 nucleotide sequence: TGTGCCAGCAACATCAGGGGGGTGGTGGGGGAGCAGTACTTC. It yields the protein CASNIRGVVGEQYF. The whole variable domain, filled in from reference TRBV28 and TRBJ2-7, reads DVKVTQSSRYLVKRTGEKVFLECVQDMDHENMFWYRQDPGLGLRLIYFSYDVKMKEKGDIPEGYSVSREKKERFSLILESASTNQTSMYLCASNIRGVVGEQYFGPGTRLTVT.

The V gene is TRBV15, the J gene TRBJ1-6, with D possibly being TRBD1 (6 bases). V was clipped by 3 bases and J by 5 bases, with 14 bases between them. CDR3 length: 16 residues. Germline CDR1 LNHNV, CDR2 YYDKDF (reference sequence). This CDR3 is CATSRPGVRNNSPLHF. CDR3 DNA sequence: TGTGCCACCAGCAGGCCAGGGGTTCGCAATAATTCACCCCTCCACTTT. Supplemented by reference TRBV15 and TRBJ1-6, the full variable domain reads DAMVIQNPRYQVTQFGKPVTLSCSQTLNHNVMYWYQQKSSQAPKLLFHYYDKDFNNEADTPDNFQSRRPNTSFCFLDIRSPGLGDTAMYLCATSRPGVRNNSPLHFGNGTRLTVT.

The chain links TRBV6-1 to TRBJ1-6; TRBD1 matches at 7 bases. The germline V gene has CDR1 MNHNS and CDR2 SASEGT. This CDR3 comprises 14 residues. V gave up 4 bases and J gave up 13 bases; unmatched junction bases: 10. The CDR3 coding sequence is TGTGCCAGCAGTGGGAGGACAGGTCTCAAGCCCCTCCACTTT. Protein: CASSGRTGLKPLHF.

V and J are TRBV28 and TRBJ2-1; 8 bases match TRBD2. The germline gives CDR1 MDHEN, CDR2 SYDVKM. The CDR3 covers 14 residues. The V segment lost 6 bases and the J segment 6 bases; nucleotides outside the gene matches: 7. CDR3 sequence reads: CASSSGTSRNEQFF. In DNA form, the CDR3 reads TGTGCCAGCAGCTCCGGGACTAGTCGCAATGAGCAGTTCTTC.

The chain uses TRBV4-1 and TRBJ1-2; TRBD1 aligns across 7 bases. The junction had 6 bases not matched to a gene; V was cut back by 1 base and J by 4 bases. The CDR3 is 15 residues long. Germline V gene sequence: CDR1 MGHRA, CDR2 YSYEKL. This CDR3 reads CASSQVPGTAYGYTF. CDR3 DNA: TGCGCCAGCAGCCAAGTCCCCGGGACAGCCTATGGCTACACCTTC.